This is a list of T cell receptor beta chains from one sample in a study of tumor-infiltrating lymphocytes in primary liver carcinoma. TCRdb re-called the multiplex PCR reads with MiXCR, one entry per CDR3 protein. The sample lists a few hundred thousand distinct CDR3 sequences; almost 60% were seen once. The sequenced material came from peripheral blood. These receptors were taken from a woman aged 25 to 39 with primary liver carcinoma and hepatitis B virus infection. Each CDR3 is given with its conserved first and last residue. D genes are given only for firm matches. Size tells how often a clone was seen (once, few, many) or the class of an expanded clone, and some rows leave it out.

>TRBJ2-1|TRBV6-5|many|.
CASSKQVPSYNEQFF
TGTGCCAGCAGCAAACAGGTACCTTCCTACAATGAGCAGTTCTTC
>TRBJ2-2|TRBV12-3/TRBV12-4|.|.
CASSFGRHTGELFF
TGTGCCAGCAGTTTCGGCCGTCACACCGGGGAGCTGTTTTTT
>TRBJ2-7|TRBV12-3/TRBV12-4|many|TRBD2
CASSSLAGGSYEQYF
TGTGCCAGCAGTTCCTTAGCGGGAGGGTCCTACGAGCAGTACTTC
>TRBJ2-1|TRBV6-2/TRBV6-3|.|TRBD1
CASRPGQSSYSEQFF
TGTGCTAGCAGGCCGGGACAGAGCTCCTACAGTGAGCAGTTCTTC
>TRBJ1-1|TRBV29-1|many|TRBD1
CSVQKDRDNTEAFF
TGCAGCGTTCAGAAGGACAGGGATAACACTGAAGCTTTCTTT
>TRBJ2-3|TRBV11-3|.|.
CAGSFGNGSDTQYF
TGTGCCGGCAGCTTCGGTAACGGGAGTGATACGCAGTATTTT
>TRBJ2-2|TRBV12-3/TRBV12-4|.|.
CASSLEPGDAGELFF
TGTGCCAGCAGTTTAGAGCCAGGGGACGCCGGGGAGCTGTTTTTT
>TRBJ2-5|TRBV6-5|.|.
CASSYSNYRAQETQYF
TGTGCCAGCAGTTACTCCAACTACAGGGCCCAAGAGACCCAGTACTTC
>TRBJ2-5|TRBV12-3/TRBV12-4|.|.
CVSSSYPGTEETQYF
TGTGTCAGCAGCTCCTACCCCGGGACCGAAGAGACCCAGTACTTC
>TRBJ2-5|TRBV12-3/TRBV12-4|.|.
CASSFTLETQYF
TGTGCCAGCAGTTTTACCTTAGAGACCCAGTACTTC
>TRBJ2-1|TRBV12-3/TRBV12-4|.|.
CASSPPGVPLYNEQSF
TGTGCCAGCAGTCCCCCAGGGGTCCCACTATACAATGAGCAGTCCTTC
>TRBJ2-3|TRBV14|.|.
CASSRTNTDTQYF
TGTGCCAGCAGCCGGACAAACACAGATACGCAGTATTTT
>TRBJ2-2|TRBV11-2|.|.
CATSLEAGAGVLFF
TGTGCCACCAGCTTAGAAGCAGGGGCCGGGGTGCTGTTTTTT
>TRBJ1-2|TRBV4-2|.|.
CASSQDWKTPLYCYTF
TGTGCCAGCAGCCAAGATTGGAAGACCCCTCTCTATTGCTACACCTTC
>TRBJ2-3|TRBV21-1|few|.
CASSKVRGTDTQYF
TGTGCCAGCAGCAAAGTTAGGGGGACAGATACGCAGTATTTT
>TRBJ2-5|TRBV12-3/TRBV12-4|.|.
CASSLVSLSGERTKTQYF
TGTGCCAGCAGTTTAGTTTCATTGTCAGGGGAAAGGACAAAGACCCAGTACTTC
>TRBJ2-5|TRBV11-3|.|.
CASSASQDTQYF
TGTGCCAGCAGCGCCTCCCAAGATACTCAGTACTTC
>TRBJ1-1|TRBV7-9|few|.
CASSLSRQAFF
TGTGCCAGCAGCTTAAGCAGGCAAGCTTTCTTT
>TRBJ2-5|TRBV7-9|.|.
CASSRETVHGTQYF
TGTGCCAGCAGCCGAGAGACGGTTCACGGGACCCAGTACTTC